Reported below is one T cell receptor beta chain. Its antigen is undetermined. This sample stems from a study of cytomegalovirus exposure and HLA in healthy donors. Study-level findings and limits: Reports credit the classifier with highly specific, highly sensitive diagnosis of cytomegalovirus status.

Germline CDR1 ENHRY, CDR2 SYGVKD. The V and J ends lost 0 bases and 7 bases respectively, with 16 bases between them. This CDR3 is 16 amino acids long. Sequencing was performed with immunoSEQ multiplex PCR; in TCRdb, only in-frame clones are kept and a portion is missing. The data hold 92,000 or so clones, with 95% to 98% observed a single time. This TCR derives from a man aged 18 to 30 in good health and CMV-seronegative. The chain links TRBV10-3 to TRBJ2-1, with D possibly matching TRBD2 (6 bases). Sequenced input: PBMCs. The CDR3 reads CAISESGTLGHNEQFF. The CDR3 DNA reads as TGTGCCATCAGTGAGTCGGGGACTCTTGGGCATAATGAGCAGTTCTTC.